This T cell receptor beta chain was recovered during a study of response to subunit inactivated influenza vaccine. The study, taken as a whole, reports: The study's authors posited that every seasonal influenza vaccination enlists few new T cells.

The length of the CDR3 is 17 residues. The germline gives CDR1 LGHNA, CDR2 YNFKEQ. V trimming: 5 bases; J trimming: 5 bases; junction bases outside the gene matches: 13. A few counts support this clonotype. Its cognate antigen is unknown. TCRdb re-derived calls from the RT-PCR reads in MiXCR, one entry per CDR3 protein. The repertoire consists of hundreds of thousands of distinct CDR3 sequences, with about 15% occurring once and the leading ten covering 9.5% to 13%. The chain employs TRBV4-2 and TRBJ1-5; 9 positions agree with TRBD1. Here the sequenced sample was PBMCs from blood, taken roughly 12 days after vaccination. This TCR was recovered from a man in his fifties who received an inactivated influenza vaccine. The CDR3 nucleotides are TGTGCCAGCAGCGAGGACAGGGGACGCCCTCCGGATCAGCCCCAGCATTTT. Protein sequence: CASSEDRGRPPDQPQHF.